The rows below give T cell receptor beta chains drawn from one sample of a study of blood T cell repertoires in COVID-19. This table comes from immunoSEQ multiplex PCR, and its TCRdb copy is limited to in-frame clones, with some not included. The sample lists roughly 310,000 clones; about 92% were seen once. The specimen sequenced was PBMCs or T cells enriched from blood (not recorded which). These receptors all stem from a man between 60 and 75 years old who had recovered from COVID-19. Both conserved end residues are part of each CDR3. The D gene is left open where the match is weak. Expanded clones get a size class; other rows say once, few or many, or leave the size out.

d_gene	v_gene	abundance	j_gene	CDR3aa	CDR3nt
TRBD1	TRBV5-1	NA	TRBJ1-6	CASSTGQGPYSPLHF	TGCGCCAGCAGCACCGGACAGGGCCCTTATTCACCCCTCCACTTT
NA	TRBV30	NA	TRBJ1-2	CAWRAGNYGYTF	TGTGCCTGGAGGGCAGGTAACTATGGCTACACCTTC
NA	TRBV11-3	NA	TRBJ1-1	CASGKSSRTEAFF	TGTGCCAGCGGAAAATCCTCTAGGACTGAAGCTTTCTTT
TRBD1	TRBV7-9	NA	TRBJ1-5	CASSPQGAAQHF	TGTGCCAGCAGCCCCCAGGGGGCGGCCCAGCATTTT
TRBD2	TRBV30	NA	TRBJ2-7	CAWSVDRRLADEQYF	TGTGCCTGGAGTGTCGATCGACGACTAGCGGACGAGCAGTACTTC
TRBD2	TRBV4-1	NA	TRBJ2-5	CASSLLGGKETQYF	TGCGCCAGCAGCTTATTGGGGGGGAAAGAGACCCAGTACTTC
NA	TRBV5-1	NA	TRBJ2-4	CASSLKPNIQYF	TGCGCCAGCAGCTTGAAGCCAAACATTCAGTACTTC
TRBD2	TRBV7-9	NA	TRBJ2-7	CASSPGTGTSNEQYF	TGTGCCAGCAGTCCCGGCACCGGGACTAGCAACGAGCAGTACTTC
TRBD1	TRBV13	NA	TRBJ2-7	CASSIRTGTHHEQYF	TGTGCCAGCAGCATACGGACAGGGACGCACCACGAGCAGTACTTC
NA	TRBV2	few	TRBJ1-3	CASSVRTSGNTIYF	TGTGCCAGCAGTGTCAGAACCTCTGGAAACACCATATATTTT
TRBD1	TRBV7-8	once	TRBJ2-1	CASSLGKDRGRRGEQFF	TGTGCCAGCAGCTTAGGAAAAGACAGGGGGCGCCGAGGTGAGCAGTTCTTC
TRBD1	TRBV10-2	few	TRBJ1-1	CASRGQGPTEAFF	TGCGCCAGCAGGGGACAGGGCCCCACTGAAGCTTTCTTT